The 27 T cell receptor beta chains below come from one sample, sequenced in a study of shared clonotypes between healthy human individuals. Sequencing used immunoSEQ multiplex PCR; TCRdb keeps in-frame clones, though not all of them. The sample holds 500,000 or so clones; approximately 95% are singletons and the top ten take 0.05% to 0.08%. Material for sequencing was naive CD4+ T cells sorted from blood. Subset of the sample: CD45RA+ positively selected. These receptors were obtained from a young woman in good health.

The V gene is TRBV7-9, the J gene TRBJ2-7, with 10 bases identical to TRBD2. Trimming removed 5 bases from V and 7 bases from J; junction bases left unmatched: 11. CDR3 size: 15 residues. CDR1 and CDR2 (germline): SEHNR, FQNEAQ (reference sequence). This chain's CDR3 is CASSPSGSADLEQYF. In nucleotides, the CDR3 is TGTGCCAGCAGCCCTAGCGGGAGTGCAGATTTGGAGCAGTACTTC.

V is TRBV28 and J is TRBJ1-1, with 8 positions matching TRBD1. V shed 6 bases, J shed 5 bases, and the junction held 8 bases outside the gene matches. The CDR3 covers 14 residues. Germline CDR1 reads MDHEN; CDR2 reads SYDVKM. The CDR3 region is CASSPGTGGTEAFF. The CDR3 region has the DNA TGTGCCAGCAGCCCTGGGACAGGCGGGACTGAAGCTTTCTTT.

The CDR3, as DNA: TGTGCCAGCAGTTACAGTCAGGGAGGGGATTACGAGCAGTACTTC. As protein: CASSYSQGGDYEQYF. The chain is built from TRBV6-5 and TRBJ2-7; 7 bases map to TRBD2. The CDR3 has 15 amino acids. Looked up from germline, CDR1 is MNHEY and CDR2 is SVGAGI. Trimming cost V 2 bases and J 4 bases; bases outside gene matches: 8.

The gene calls are TRBV7-9 and TRBJ2-1; no clear D gene. The CDR3 loop spans 13 amino acids. Germline values: CDR1 SEHNR, CDR2 FQNEAQ (reference sequence). V was pared by 5 bases and J by 3 bases, with 8 bases between. This CDR3 is CASSPMSYNEQFF. For the CDR3, the DNA is TGTGCCAGCAGCCCCATGAGCTACAATGAGCAGTTCTTC.

V gene TRBV28 combines with J gene TRBJ1-5; the match to TRBD1 covers 7 bases. This CDR3 is 14 amino acids long. V gave up 6 bases and J gave up 6 bases; unmatched junction bases: 8. Per germline, CDR1 MDHEN and CDR2 SYDVKM. CDR3 bases: TGTGCCAGCAGGCAAGGGGGCGGGGTTCAGCCCCAGCATTTT. Its protein product is CASRQGGGVQPQHF.

On this clone: The same CDR3 arises from other DNA sequences in this sample as well. This sequence joins TRBV9 and TRBJ2-1; 9 positions match TRBD2. CDR1 SGDLS and CDR2 YYNGEE come from the germline V gene. The CDR3 has 15 amino acids. Germline trimming cut 0 bases from V and 3 bases from J; bases unmatched to any gene: 1. The CDR3 region is CASSVGLADYNEQFF. CDR3 nucleotides: TGTGCCAGCAGCGTAGGACTAGCGGACTACAATGAGCAGTTCTTC.

V gene TRBV5-1 combines with J gene TRBJ2-2; D is undetermined. Per the germline V gene, CDR1 is SGHRS and CDR2 is YFSETQ. The V gene lost 4 bases and the J gene lost 0 bases, with 10 bases spanning the gap. There are 15 residues in the CDR3. The CDR3 reads CASSIDATNTGELFF. CDR3 DNA: TGCGCCAGCAGCATAGACGCGACGAACACCGGGGAGCTGTTTTTT.

Comment on this clone: This same CDR3 is encoded by further DNA sequences in the sample. DNA for the CDR3: TGTGCCAGCTCCCGCTCTGGGGCCAACGTCCTGACTTTC. Protein sequence: CASSRSGANVLTF. The rearrangement joins TRBV27 to TRBJ2-6; D is unclear. Looked up from germline, CDR1 is MNHEY and CDR2 is SMNVEV (reference sequence). The CDR3 contains 13 residues. V was pared by 8 bases and J by 0 bases, with 5 bases between.

The rearrangement joins TRBV5-5 to TRBJ2-5; 9 bases map to TRBD2. Germline values: CDR1 SGHKS, CDR2 YYEKEE (reference sequence). This CDR3 has 16 amino acids. V trimming: 1 base; J trimming: 5 bases; junction bases outside the gene matches: 9. CDR3 coding DNA: TGTGCCAGCAGCTTGAAATGGCGGGAGGGAAGGGAGACCCAGTACTTC. Translated, it gives CASSLKWREGRETQYF.

The chain carries TRBV9 and TRBJ2-7; D is unresolved. Germline-derived CDR1 and CDR2 are SGDLS and YYNGEE. The V and J ends lost 4 bases and 6 bases respectively, with 14 bases between them. This CDR3 spans 13 amino acids. The CDR3 protein is CASSLGPFGEQYF. The CDR3 DNA is TGTGCCAGCAGCCTTGGGCCGTTTGGCGAGCAGTACTTC.

This chain links TRBV15 with TRBJ2-1; weak D call: TRBD2 (5 bases). Germline V gene lookup returns CDR1 LNHNV and CDR2 YYDKDF (reference sequence). This CDR3 contains 14 residues. V lost 1 base and J lost 3, with 7 bases in between. CDR3 bases: TGTGCCACCAGCAGAGGAGAGGGCTACAATGAGCAGTTCTTC. Its protein product is CATSRGEGYNEQFF.

J is TRBJ2-7 and V is TRBV14; maybe TRBD1 (6 bases). The CDR3 is 15 residues long. V was clipped by 0 bases and J by 5 bases, with 14 bases between them. Germline assignment: CDR1 SGHDN and CDR2 FVKESK. CDR3 DNA: TGTGCCAGCAGCCAAGAACAGGGCCTACGGGACGAGCAGTACTTC. Translated: CASSQEQGLRDEQYF.

The chain is built from TRBV13 and TRBJ2-7; 7 bases align to TRBD2. Losses at the gene ends were 4 bases for V and 3 bases for J; bases not matched to a gene: 3. The germline gives CDR1 PRHDT, CDR2 FYEKMQ (reference sequence). CDR3 length equals 13 residues. CDR3 residues: CASSSGLDYEQYF. The CDR3 coding sequence is TGTGCCAGCAGCTCCGGACTAGACTACGAGCAGTACTTC.

Regarding this clone: It is unclear where the CDR3 begins or ends on the DNA, so no DNA is shown, and the CDR3 is as TCRdb lists it. The J gene is TRBJ1-3, the V gene TRBV21-1. TRBV21-1 is marked as a pseudogene. The CDR3 extends over 14 residues, inclusive of both ends. The CDR3 spells CASSKVASGNTIYF.

This chain uses TRBV4-1 with TRBJ2-7; 11 bases line up with TRBD1. Germline CDR1 and CDR2: MGHRA and YSYEKL. This CDR3 comprises 15 residues. V gave up 5 bases and J gave up 3 bases; unmatched junction bases: 6. The DNA of the CDR3 is TGCGCCAGCAGCACCACCGGGACAGGGGGCTACGAGCAGTACTTC. Translated, it gives CASSTTGTGGYEQYF.

The genes are TRBV27 and TRBJ2-5; 10 bases align to TRBD1. Germline values: CDR1 MNHEY, CDR2 SMNVEV (reference sequence). Trimming removed 5 bases from V and 2 bases from J; junction bases left unmatched: 8. The CDR3 length is 16 residues. CDR3 sequence: CASSRDRGLGQETQYF. The CDR3 DNA reads as TGTGCCAGCAGTCGGGACAGGGGTTTGGGGCAAGAGACCCAGTACTTC.

The genes are TRBV28 and TRBJ2-7, with 7 bases aligning to TRBD2. Germline values: CDR1 MDHEN, CDR2 SYDVKM. This CDR3 comprises 14 residues. J was trimmed by 2 bases and V by 3 bases; bases with no gene match: 4. Here the CDR3 reads CASSFGTTAYEQYF. The CDR3 bases are TGTGCCAGCAGTTTTGGGACTACTGCCTACGAGCAGTACTTC.

Of note for this clone: Additional DNA sequences in this sample encode the identical CDR3. V usage is TRBV28 and J usage is TRBJ2-7, with D unresolved. This CDR3 has 12 amino acids. Trimming left V 8 bases short and J 1 base short, with 9 bases between. CDR1 is MDHEN, CDR2 SYDVKM, per germline. CDR3 sequence reads: CASCSASYEQYF. CDR3 nucleotides: TGTGCCAGCTGTTCAGCGTCCTACGAGCAGTACTTC.

This clone was observed a single time. The rearrangement links TRBV4-1 to TRBJ2-1, with 8 positions matching TRBD1. The CDR3 is made up of 15 amino acids. V shed 2 bases, J shed 2 bases, and the junction held 2 bases outside the gene matches. Germline CDR1 reads MGHRA; CDR2 reads YSYEKL. CDR3 amino acids: CASSQQQGAYNEQFF. DNA for the CDR3: TGCGCCAGCAGCCAACAACAGGGGGCCTACAATGAGCAGTTCTTC.

The genes are TRBV10-3 and TRBJ1-1, with D possibly matching TRBD1 (5 bases). Trimming cost V 6 bases and J 5 bases, with 10 bases left between them. The CDR3 sequence is 12 residues long. CDR1 is ENHRY and CDR2 is SYGVKD in the germline V gene. The CDR3 DNA reads TGTGCCATCAGAGCTCCAGGGACTGAAGCTTTCTTT. Protein product: CAIRAPGTEAFF.

The chain links TRBV6-5 to TRBJ2-7; 8 nucleotides match TRBD1. With V trimmed by 6 bases and J by 0 bases, 4 bases remained unmatched. This CDR3 has 14 amino acids. Per the germline V gene, CDR1 is MNHEY and CDR2 is SVGAGI. Written as DNA, the CDR3 is TGTGCCAGCAGCCGGGACAGGTACTCCTACGAGCAGTACTTC. Its translation is CASSRDRYSYEQYF.

The chain recombines TRBV5-6 with TRBJ2-6; a weak D match, TRBD2 (6 bases). The CDR3 length is 15 residues. V lost 6 bases and J lost 2, with 12 bases in between. CDR1 is SGHDT and CDR2 is YYEEEE in the germline V gene. In DNA form, the CDR3 reads TGTGCCAGCACCACTGCGGGGACTGGGGCCAACGTCCTGACTTTC. Protein sequence: CASTTAGTGANVLTF.

The gene calls are TRBV5-1 and TRBJ1-2; D perhaps matches TRBD1 (6 bases). CDR1 and CDR2 from the germline V gene are SGHRS and YFSETQ. The CDR3 is made up of 16 amino acids. The V and J ends lost 5 bases and 1 base respectively, with 18 bases between them. The chain's CDR3 is CASSLTGIPFNYGYTF. DNA of the CDR3: TGCGCCAGCAGTCTTACAGGGATCCCCTTTAACTATGGCTACACCTTC.

This rearrangement joins TRBV29-1 to TRBJ1-2; 10 nucleotides align to TRBD1. CDR1 is SQVTM, CDR2 ANQGSEA, per germline. This CDR3 is 13 amino acids long. The V and J ends lost 2 bases and 7 bases, in that order; junction bases with no gene match: 4. This CDR3 is CSVERGTGAGYTF. The DNA for the CDR3 is TGCAGCGTTGAAAGGGGGACAGGGGCTGGCTACACCTTC.

This sequence joins TRBV11-2 and TRBJ2-7, with D unresolved. The V end was cut by 4 bases, the J end by 3 bases, with 7 bases between. The CDR3 sequence is 12 residues long. CDR1 SGHAT and CDR2 FQNNGV come from the germline V gene. The DNA of the CDR3 is TGTGCCAGCAGCTCTCTAGACTACGAGCAGTACTTC. Encoded protein: CASSSLDYEQYF.

The chain uses TRBV21-1 and TRBJ2-7; the table names TRBD2, a call not compared with the DNA. TRBV21-1 is classified as a pseudogene. The CDR3 runs 20 residues. The DNA for the CDR3 is TGTGCCAGCAGCAAAGCAAGGTCCCCGGGTCCACCGACCTATTATGACGAGCAGTACTTC. Translating gives CASSKARSPGPPTYYDEQYF.

The rearrangement uses TRBV15 and TRBJ1-2; D possibly corresponds to TRBD1 (6 bases). V was trimmed by 0 bases and J by 2 bases, leaving 16 bases between them. CDR3 length equals 17 residues. From germline, CDR1 is LNHNV and CDR2 YYDKDF (reference sequence). CDR3 sequence reads: CATSRDYQGTPNYGYTF. In nucleotides, the CDR3 is TGTGCCACCAGCAGAGATTACCAGGGGACCCCGAACTATGGCTACACCTTC.